The entry below gives a single T cell receptor (beta chain) sequence along with its context. Its antigen is not known. A far larger clone lies a single base away; this is likely a read error. The sample holds other DNA sequences that translate to the same CDR3. The sample originates from a study of shared clonotypes between healthy human individuals. Notes on the study in general: Clonotype sharing among donors was thought likely to change with sequencing depth.

Data came from immunoSEQ multiplex PCR; TCRdb stores just in-frame clones and leaves some out. The sample records about 480,000 clones, more than 65% being singletons. The sequenced material came from PBMCs. The TCR sequence derives from a woman in her thirties or forties in good health. Some clones in this sample may be carry-over from other donors' samples.

The CDR3 DNA sequence: TGTGCCAGCGGGACAGGTACCTACGAGCAGTACTTC. The encoded protein is CASGTGTYEQYF. The V call is TRBV25-1, the J call TRBJ2-7; 8 bases align to TRBD1. Germline V gene lookup returns CDR1 MGHDK and CDR2 SYGVNS. This CDR3 comprises 12 residues. J lost 2 bases, V lost 8 bases, and 2 bases had no gene match.